Described below is a single TCR beta chain sequence and its context. The antigen remains unidentified. Use of 60 Vbeta and 13 Jbeta primers characterized the PCR. Profiled with immunoSEQ multiplex PCR; TCRdb holds only in-frame clones, not every one. In the table there are about 110,000 clones, 75% to 90% of which are singletons. This sample was taken from a study of cytomegalovirus exposure and HLA in healthy donors. Study summary: Within the Caucasian-associated ancestry cluster were under 85% of the roughly 400 genotyped donors. General study results and limits: Trimming of TCR beta V- and J-genes showed a link, identified in a later analysis, to a missense DCLRE1C variant.

Germline V gene sequence: CDR1 MNHNS, CDR2 SASEGT. CDR3 length: 14 residues. Trimming stripped 8 bases from V and 7 bases from J, with 20 bases between. The genes are TRBV6-1 and TRBJ1-1; D perhaps matches TRBD1 (5 bases). Sequencing was performed on PBMCs. The source of this sequence is a man aged 35 to 55 in good health and CMV-seronegative. The CDR3 loop is CASEVRQPASEAFF. The CDR3 nucleotides read TGTGCCAGCGAGGTCCGACAGCCAGCTAGTGAAGCTTTCTTT.